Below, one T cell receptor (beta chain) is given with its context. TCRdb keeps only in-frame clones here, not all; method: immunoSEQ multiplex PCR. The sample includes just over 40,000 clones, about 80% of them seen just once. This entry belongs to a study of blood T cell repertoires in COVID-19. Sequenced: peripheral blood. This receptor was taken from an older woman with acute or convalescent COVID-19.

CDR3 sequence reads: CATRQGDYGYTF. DNA for the CDR3: TGTGCCACCCGACAGGGAGACTATGGCTACACCTTC. The chain recombines TRBV10-3 with TRBJ1-2; 7 positions match TRBD1. V dropped 10 bases and J dropped 3; count of bases not matched to a gene: 5. In germline, CDR1 is ENHRY, CDR2 SYGVKD. The CDR3 has 12 residues.